This TCR beta chain was retrieved from a study of CD8 T cells in Susac syndrome. V lost 2 bases and J 4 bases, leaving 12 bases between the germline ends. The CDR3 is made up of 16 amino acids. An input of about 0.45 to 1 ug of RNA was subjected to reverse transcription using random hexamers. TCR beta CDR3 was amplified by immunoSEQ multiplex PCR. This amplification extended across 54 Vbeta and 13 Jbeta segments. MiXCR, applied by TCRdb to the immunoSEQ multiplex PCR reads, yields one record per CDR3 protein. The table records about 76,000 distinct CDR3 sequences, roughly 90% of them present only once. The multiple sclerosis controls, all treatment-naive patients, had relapsing-remitting disease that was stable or active.

What was sequenced was CD8+ T cells from PBMCs. The origin of this receptor is a human donor with multiple sclerosis. The gene calls are TRBV12-3 or TRBV12-4 and TRBJ2-6, with D hard to call. CDR3 protein: CASSLLWVSGANVLTF. Here the CDR3 DNA reads TGTGCCAGCAGTTTATTATGGGTTTCCGGGGCCAACGTCCTGACTTTC.